The present TCR beta chain was sequenced within a study of T cell changes during pregnancy in multiple sclerosis. Only in-frame clones appear in the TCRdb table, and some are missing; sequencing was by immunoSEQ multiplex PCR. The sample yields under 70,000 clones, about 89% seen once. With 10 bases clipped from V and 5 bases from J, the junction kept 12 bases outside the gene matches. The germline CDR1 and CDR2 sequences are LNHDA and SQIVND (reference sequence). This CDR3 is built from 14 residues. This chain connects TRBV19 to TRBJ1-2, with 8 bases that match TRBD1. The sequenced sample was CD4+ T cells from peripheral blood mononuclear cells, obtained after pregnancy. The TCR comes from a female donor in good health, enrolled as a control in a pregnancy study. The CDR3 here is CAMSPGTGSYGYTF. The CDR3 bases are TGTGCCATGAGCCCTGGGACAGGTTCATATGGCTACACCTTC.